This record covers a single T cell receptor beta chain. Its cognate antigen is unknown. The data were obtained in a study of cytomegalovirus exposure and HLA in healthy donors. The V gene's germline CDR1 is KGHSH and CDR2 LQKENI. The CDR3 runs 13 residues. V was pared by 5 bases and J by 10 bases, with 5 bases of the junction left unmatched. The study, taken as a whole, reports: An observed cluster of highly shared sequence variants was recorded as a likely sequencing artifact.

Researchers ran the PCR with 60 Vbeta and 13 Jbeta primers. Assay: immunoSEQ multiplex PCR; the TCRdb copy retains only in-frame clones and omits some. This sample has fewer than 110,000 clones, with 75% found just once. The sample comprised PBMCs. The rearrangement links TRBV18 to TRBJ1-1; TRBD1 aligns across 12 bases. The receptor comes from a man in his fifties in good health and CMV-seronegative. The CDR3 DNA reads TGTGCCAGCTCATCGGGACAGGGGGCTGGAGCTTTCTTT. It encodes CASSSGQGAGAFF.